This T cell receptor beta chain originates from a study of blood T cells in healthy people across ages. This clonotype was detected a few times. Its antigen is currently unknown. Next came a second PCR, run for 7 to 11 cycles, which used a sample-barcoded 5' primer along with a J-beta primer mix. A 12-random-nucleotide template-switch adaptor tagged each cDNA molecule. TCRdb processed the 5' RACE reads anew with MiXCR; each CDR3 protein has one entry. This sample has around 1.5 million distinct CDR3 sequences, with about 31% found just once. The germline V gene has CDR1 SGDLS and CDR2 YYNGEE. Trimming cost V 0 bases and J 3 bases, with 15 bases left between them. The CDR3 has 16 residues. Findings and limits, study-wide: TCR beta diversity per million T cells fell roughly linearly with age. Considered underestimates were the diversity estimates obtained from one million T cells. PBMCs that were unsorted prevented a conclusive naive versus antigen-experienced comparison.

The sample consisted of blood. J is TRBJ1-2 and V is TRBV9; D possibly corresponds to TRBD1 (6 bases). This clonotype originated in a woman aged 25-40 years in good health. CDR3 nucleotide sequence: TGTGCCAGCAGCGTAGGATTTGGGGGCGCTCACTATGGCTACACCTTC. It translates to CASSVGFGGAHYGYTF.